This T cell receptor beta chain was sequenced for a study of blood T cell repertoires in COVID-19. Study as a whole: Acute-phase and convalescent COVID-19 samples originated in the United States, Italy and Spain. PBMCs, B-cell-depleted T cells, or T cells provided the cDNA or gDNA that made up the material.

Authors' processing steps: Estimation of nucleated cell counts relied on the amplification of reference gene primers. Produced via immunoSEQ multiplex PCR; TCRdb's table is partial and in-frame only. D and trimming come from the DNA, and the V and J calls and clone size come from that table. The table records tens of thousands of clones, 86% of them present only once. The CDR3 has 14 amino acids. The germline V gene encodes CDR1 MNHNY and CDR2 SVGAGI (reference sequence). The germline V and J ends were trimmed by 8 bases and 6 bases, with 16 bases remaining between them. The clonotype was recovered from a man between 50 and 59 years old with active COVID-19. The sample consisted of peripheral blood. The chain combines TRBV6-6 with TRBJ2-2; D call uncertain. The CDR3 sequence is CASVTAPRSGELFF. In DNA form, the CDR3 reads TGTGCCAGCGTTACAGCACCCCGATCCGGGGAGCTGTTTTTT.